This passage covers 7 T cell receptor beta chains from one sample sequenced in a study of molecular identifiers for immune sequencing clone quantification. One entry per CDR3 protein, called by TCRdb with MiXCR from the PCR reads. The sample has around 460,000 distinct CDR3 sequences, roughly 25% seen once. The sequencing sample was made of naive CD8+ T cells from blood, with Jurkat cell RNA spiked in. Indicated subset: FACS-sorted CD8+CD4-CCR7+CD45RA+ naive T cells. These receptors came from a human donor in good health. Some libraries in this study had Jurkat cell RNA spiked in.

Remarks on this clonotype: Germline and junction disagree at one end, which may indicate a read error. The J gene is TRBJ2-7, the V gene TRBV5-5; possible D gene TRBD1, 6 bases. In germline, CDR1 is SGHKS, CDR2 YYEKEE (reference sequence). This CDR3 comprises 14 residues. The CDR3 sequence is CAGSLVGQYYEQYF. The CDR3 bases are TGTGCCGGCAGCTTGGTAGGACAGTACTACGAGCAGTACTTC.

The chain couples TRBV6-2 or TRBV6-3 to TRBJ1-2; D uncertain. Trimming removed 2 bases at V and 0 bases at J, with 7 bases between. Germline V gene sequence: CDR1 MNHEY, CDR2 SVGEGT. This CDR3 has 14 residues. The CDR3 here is CASSYGPANYGYTF. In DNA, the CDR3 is TGTGCCAGCAGTTACGGGCCGGCTAACTATGGCTACACCTTC.

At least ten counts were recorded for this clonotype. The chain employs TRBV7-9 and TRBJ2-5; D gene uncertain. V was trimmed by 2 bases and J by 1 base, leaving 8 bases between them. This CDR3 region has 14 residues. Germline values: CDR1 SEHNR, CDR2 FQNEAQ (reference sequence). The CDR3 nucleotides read TGTGCCAGCAGCTTAAATATCGGCCAAGAGACCCAGTACTTC. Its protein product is CASSLNIGQETQYF.

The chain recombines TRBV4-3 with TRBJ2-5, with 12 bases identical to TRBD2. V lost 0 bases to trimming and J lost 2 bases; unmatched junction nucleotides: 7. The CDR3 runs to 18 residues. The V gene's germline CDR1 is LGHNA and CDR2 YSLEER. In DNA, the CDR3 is TGCGCCAGCAGCCAAGAGACTAGCGGGAGCGGGGATCAAGAGACCCAGTACTTC. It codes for CASSQETSGSGDQETQYF.

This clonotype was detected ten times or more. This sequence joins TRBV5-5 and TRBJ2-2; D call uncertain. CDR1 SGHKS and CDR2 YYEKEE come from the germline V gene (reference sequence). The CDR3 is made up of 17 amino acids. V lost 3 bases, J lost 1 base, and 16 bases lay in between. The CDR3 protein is CASSYGRSLMNTGELFF. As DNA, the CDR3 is TGTGCCAGCAGCTATGGACGGAGCTTAATGAACACCGGGGAGCTGTTTTTT.

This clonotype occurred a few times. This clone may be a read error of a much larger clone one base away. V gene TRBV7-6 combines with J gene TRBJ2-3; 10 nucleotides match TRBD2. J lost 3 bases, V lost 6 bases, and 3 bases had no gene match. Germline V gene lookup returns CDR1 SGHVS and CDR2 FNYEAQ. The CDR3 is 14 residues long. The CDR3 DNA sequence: TGTGCCAGCAGGTCGGGACTAGCGACAGATACGCAGTATTTT. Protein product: CASRSGLATDTQYF.

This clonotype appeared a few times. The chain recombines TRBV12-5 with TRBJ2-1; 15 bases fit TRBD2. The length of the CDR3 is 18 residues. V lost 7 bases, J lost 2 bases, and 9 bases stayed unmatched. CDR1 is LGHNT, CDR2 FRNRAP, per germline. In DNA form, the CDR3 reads TGTGCTAGTGCCTGGGGACTAGCGGGAGGAGTGGCCTACAATGAGCAGTTCTTC. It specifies CASAWGLAGGVAYNEQFF.